The clone carrying this T cell receptor beta chain was recorded many times. Its target is unknown. Genomic DNA was employed as the template in profiling TCR beta VDJ and CDR3. TCRdb itself ran the reads through MiXCR, one entry per CDR3 protein. The table records some 200,000 distinct CDR3 sequences, 48% of them present only once. Patients chosen for sequencing had CD8+CD57+ cells that had expanded, as shown by flow cytometry. Severe acquired aplastic anemia affected all patients. The data belong to a study of CD8+CD57+ T cells in acquired aplastic anemia. On the study more broadly: CD4+ and CD8+ cells, once sorted, gave DNA averaging around 3.4 ug.

This CDR3 is 16 amino acids long. J was trimmed by 3 bases and V by 2 bases; bases with no gene match: 6. CDR1 and CDR2 from the germline V gene are KGHDR and SFDVKD. Study conclusions and caveats: Both patients and controls carried the same twenty-nine CD8+ CDR3 sequences. Researchers reported that CD8+ Simpson's diversity was not significantly different in patients versus controls.

Sequenced: sorted CD4+, CD8+, or CD8+CD57+ T cells (not recorded which) from PBMCs. The chain employs TRBV24-1 and TRBJ2-5; TRBD2 aligns across 9 bases. This TCR derives from a human donor with aplastic anemia. The CDR3 DNA is TGTGCCACCAGTGATTCGACGCGGGGGGGTGAAGAGACCCAGTACTTC. Its protein product is CATSDSTRGGEETQYF.